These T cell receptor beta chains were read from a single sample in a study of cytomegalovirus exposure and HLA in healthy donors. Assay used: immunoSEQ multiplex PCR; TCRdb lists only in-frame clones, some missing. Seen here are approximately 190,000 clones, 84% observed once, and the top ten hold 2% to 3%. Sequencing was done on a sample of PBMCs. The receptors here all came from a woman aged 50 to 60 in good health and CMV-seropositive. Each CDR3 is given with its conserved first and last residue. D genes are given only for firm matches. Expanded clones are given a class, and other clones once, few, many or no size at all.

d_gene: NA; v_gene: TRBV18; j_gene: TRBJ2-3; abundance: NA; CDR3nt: TGTGCCAGCTCACCGCCCGGCGGGGGCACAGATACGCAGTATTTT; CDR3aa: CASSPPGGGTDTQYF
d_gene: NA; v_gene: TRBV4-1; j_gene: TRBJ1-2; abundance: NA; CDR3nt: TGCGCCAGCAGCCAAGTTCTAGTCTTTGGACAGCCCTATAACTATGGCTACACCTTC; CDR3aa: CASSQVLVFGQPYNYGYTF
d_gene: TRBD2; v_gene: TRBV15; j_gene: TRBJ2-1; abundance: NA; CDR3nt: TGTGCCACCAGCAGAGGGGTAGCGGGGGGAATAAGTTACAATGAGCAGTTCTTC; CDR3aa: CATSRGVAGGISYNEQFF
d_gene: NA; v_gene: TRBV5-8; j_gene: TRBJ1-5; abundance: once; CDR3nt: TGTGCCAGCAGCTGGAGCGGGCATCGCAATCAGCCCCAGCATTTT; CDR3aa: CASSWSGHRNQPQHF
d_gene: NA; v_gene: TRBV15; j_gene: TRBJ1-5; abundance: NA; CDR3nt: TGTGCCACCAGCAGAGGAGAAAAAACAGGGAATCAGCCCCAGCATTTT; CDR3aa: CATSRGEKTGNQPQHF
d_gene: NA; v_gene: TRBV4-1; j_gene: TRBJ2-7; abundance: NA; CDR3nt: TGCGCCAGCAGCCAAGAAGGATTGGGGGACTACGAGCAGTACTTC; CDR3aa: CASSQEGLGDYEQYF
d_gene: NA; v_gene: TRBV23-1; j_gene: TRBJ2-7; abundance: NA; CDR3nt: TGCGCCAGCAGTCAATGCCCAGGTCGCTCCTACGAGCAGTACTTC; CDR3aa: CASSQCPGRSYEQYF
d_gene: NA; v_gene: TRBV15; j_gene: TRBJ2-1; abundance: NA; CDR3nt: TGTGCCACCAGCAGAGATGTTAGCTCCTACAATGAGCAGTTCTTC; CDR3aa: CATSRDVSSYNEQFF
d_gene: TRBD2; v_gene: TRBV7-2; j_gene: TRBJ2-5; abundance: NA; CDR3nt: TGTGCCAGCAGCTTCACTAGCGGGGGTTCAGAGACCCAGTACTTC; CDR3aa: CASSFTSGGSETQYF
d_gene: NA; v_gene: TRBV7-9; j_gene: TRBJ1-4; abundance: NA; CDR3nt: TGTGCCAGCAGAACCGGGACACCGAATGAAAAACTGTTTTTT; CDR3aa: CASRTGTPNEKLFF
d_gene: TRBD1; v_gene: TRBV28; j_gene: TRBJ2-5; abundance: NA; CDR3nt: TGTGCCAGCAGTTCCCGGGACAGGGGGCAAGAGACCCAGTACTTC; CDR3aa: CASSSRDRGQETQYF
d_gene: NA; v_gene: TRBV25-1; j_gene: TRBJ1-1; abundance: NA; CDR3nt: TGTGCCAGCAGTGAATTCGGAGGGGCAGGTCGAGACACTGAAGCTTTCTTT; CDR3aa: CASSEFGGAGRDTEAFF
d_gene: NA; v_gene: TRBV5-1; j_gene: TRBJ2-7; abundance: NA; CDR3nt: TGCGCCAGCAGCTTGTTTGCGGGTTCCTACGAGCAGTACTTC; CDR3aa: CASSLFAGSYEQYF
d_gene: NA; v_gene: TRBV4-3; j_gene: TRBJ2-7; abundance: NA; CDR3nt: TGCGCCAGCAGCCAAGAAGACAGATTCTCCTACGAGCAGTACTTC; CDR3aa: CASSQEDRFSYEQYF
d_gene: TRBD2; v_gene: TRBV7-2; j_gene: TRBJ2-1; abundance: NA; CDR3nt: TGTGCCAGCAGCTCACCAACGAGCGGGGGTGAGCAGTTCTTC; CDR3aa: CASSSPTSGGEQFF
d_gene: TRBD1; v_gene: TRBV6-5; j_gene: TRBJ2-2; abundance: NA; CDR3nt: TGTGCCAGCAGTTACAAACAGGGGTCCGGGGAGCTGTTTTTT; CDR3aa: CASSYKQGSGELFF
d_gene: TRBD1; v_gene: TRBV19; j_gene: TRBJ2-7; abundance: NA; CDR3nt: TGTGCCAGTACCCCGGACAGGGGATACGAGCAGTACTTC; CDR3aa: CASTPDRGYEQYF
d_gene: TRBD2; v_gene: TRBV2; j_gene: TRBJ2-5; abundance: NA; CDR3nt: TGTGCCAGCAAAGCGGGGGGAACGGAGACCCAGTACTTC; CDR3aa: CASKAGGTETQYF
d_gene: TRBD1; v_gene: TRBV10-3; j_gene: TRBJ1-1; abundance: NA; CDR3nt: TGTGCCTCCTCGACAGGGGGGGTCACTGAAGCTTTCTTT; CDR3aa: CASSTGGVTEAFF
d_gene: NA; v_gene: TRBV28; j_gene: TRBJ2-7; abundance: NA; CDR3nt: TGTGCCAGCACCCTGGGGGGTAGGGTTCCTATGAACGAGCAGTACTTC; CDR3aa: CASTLGGRVPMNEQYF
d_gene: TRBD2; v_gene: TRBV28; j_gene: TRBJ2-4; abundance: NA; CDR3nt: TGTGCCAGCAGCTCACTAGCGGGGGGGCGAAACATTCAGTACTTC; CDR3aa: CASSSLAGGRNIQYF
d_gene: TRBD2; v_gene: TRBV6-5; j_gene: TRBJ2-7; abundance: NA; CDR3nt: TGTGCCAGCAGTTACGGGGCGGGGGGGCCCTACGAGCAGTACTTC; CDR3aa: CASSYGAGGPYEQYF
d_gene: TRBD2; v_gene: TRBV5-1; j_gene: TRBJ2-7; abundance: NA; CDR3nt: TGCGCCAGCAGCTTCGGGACTAACTACGAGCAGTACTTC; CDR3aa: CASSFGTNYEQYF
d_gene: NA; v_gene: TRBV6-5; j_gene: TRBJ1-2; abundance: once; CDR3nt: TGTGCCAGCAAGTTTCCGAACAGCTTATATGGCTACACCTTC; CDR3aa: CASKFPNSLYGYTF
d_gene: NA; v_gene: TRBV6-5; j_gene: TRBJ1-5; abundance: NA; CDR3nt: TGTGCCAGCAGTTACTCGGAGAATCAGCCCCAGCATTTT; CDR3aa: CASSYSENQPQHF
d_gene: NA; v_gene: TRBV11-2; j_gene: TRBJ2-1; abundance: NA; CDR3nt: TGTGCCAGCAGCTTACTCTACAATGAGCAGTTCTTC; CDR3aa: CASSLLYNEQFF
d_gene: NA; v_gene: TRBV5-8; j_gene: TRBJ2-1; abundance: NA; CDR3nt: TGTGCCAGCACCTATACAGGGGTGCGGGGTGGTGAGCAGTTCTTC; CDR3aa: CASTYTGVRGGEQFF
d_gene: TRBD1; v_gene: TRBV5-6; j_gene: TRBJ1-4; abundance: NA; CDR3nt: TGTGCCAGCAGCCCCCTAGGGCAGGGGGCAAATGAAAAACTGTTTTTT; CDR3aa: CASSPLGQGANEKLFF
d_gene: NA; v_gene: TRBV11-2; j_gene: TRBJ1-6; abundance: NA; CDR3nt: TGTGCCAGCAGCTTATCGGTGAATTCACCCCTCCACTTT; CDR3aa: CASSLSVNSPLHF
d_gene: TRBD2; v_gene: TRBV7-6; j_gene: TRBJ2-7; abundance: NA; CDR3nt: TGTGCCAGCAGCTGGGGGGGTGGGGTCGGGTCCTACGAGCAGTACTTC; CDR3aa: CASSWGGGVGSYEQYF
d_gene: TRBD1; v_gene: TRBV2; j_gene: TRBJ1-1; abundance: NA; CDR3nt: TGTGCCAGCACCATACCCGGGACAGGGGAGGACACTGAAGCTTTCTTT; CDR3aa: CASTIPGTGEDTEAFF
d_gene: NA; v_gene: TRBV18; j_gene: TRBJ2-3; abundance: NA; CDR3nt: TGTGCCAGCTCAATGCCAGGGGCCACAGATACGCAGTATTTT; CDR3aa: CASSMPGATDTQYF
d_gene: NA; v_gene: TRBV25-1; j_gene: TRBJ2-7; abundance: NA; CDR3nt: TGTGCCAGCAGTGACGCCCTAGCCTACTACGAGCAGTACTTC; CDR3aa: CASSDALAYYEQYF
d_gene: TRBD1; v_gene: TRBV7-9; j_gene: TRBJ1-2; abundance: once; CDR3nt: TGTGCCAGCAGCTTAGGCCAGGGGGCGAATGGCTACACCTTC; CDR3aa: CASSLGQGANGYTF
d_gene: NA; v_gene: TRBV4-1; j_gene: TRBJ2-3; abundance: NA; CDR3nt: TGCGCCAGCAGCCGCCAATCGGCCCGCGGGGCCACAGATACGCAGTATTTT; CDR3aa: CASSRQSARGATDTQYF
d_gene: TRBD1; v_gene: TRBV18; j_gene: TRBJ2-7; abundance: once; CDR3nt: TGTGCCAGCTCACCAGGGACAGGGTCTTACGAGCAGTACTTC; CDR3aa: CASSPGTGSYEQYF
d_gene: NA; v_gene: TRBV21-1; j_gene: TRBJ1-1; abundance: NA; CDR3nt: TGTGCCAGCAGCAAAGGGGTCCAGGGGGCGTTTGAAGCTTTCTTT; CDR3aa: CASSKGVQGAFEAFF
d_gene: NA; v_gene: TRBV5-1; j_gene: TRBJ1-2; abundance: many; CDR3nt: TGCGCCAGCAGTAGGCCAGGCTCTAACTATGGCTACACCTTC; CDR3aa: CASSRPGSNYGYTF
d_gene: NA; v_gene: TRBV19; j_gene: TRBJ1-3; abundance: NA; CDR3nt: TGTGCCAGTAAGGGACTGACAGTCTCTGGAAACACCATATATTTT; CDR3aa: CASKGLTVSGNTIYF
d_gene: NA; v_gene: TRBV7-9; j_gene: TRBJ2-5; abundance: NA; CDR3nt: TGTGCCAGCAGCTCCGGTGGCAGGGTGGAAGAGACCCAGTACTTC; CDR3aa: CASSSGGRVEETQYF
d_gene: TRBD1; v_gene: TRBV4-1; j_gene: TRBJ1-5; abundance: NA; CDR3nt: TGCGCCAGCAGCCAGGGTCAGGGGGACGATCAGCCCCAGCATTTT; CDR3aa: CASSQGQGDDQPQHF
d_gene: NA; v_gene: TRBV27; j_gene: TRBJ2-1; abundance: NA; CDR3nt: TGTGCCAGCAGTTTCAGGGGCAGCCGGTGGTTCTTC; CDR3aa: CASSFRGSRWFF
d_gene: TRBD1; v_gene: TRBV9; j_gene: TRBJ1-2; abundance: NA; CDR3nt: TGTGCCAGCAGCGTAGGCGGAAAGGGGGCCGATGGCTACACCTTC; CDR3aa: CASSVGGKGADGYTF
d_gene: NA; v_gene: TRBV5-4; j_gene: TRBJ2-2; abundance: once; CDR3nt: TGTGCCAGCAGCTTTCCCCGGGGGAGGACCGGGGAGCTGTTTTTT; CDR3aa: CASSFPRGRTGELFF
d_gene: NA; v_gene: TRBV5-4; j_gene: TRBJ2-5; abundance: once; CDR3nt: TGTGCCAGCAGCCAGCTTCGGGACTACCAAGAGACCCAGTACTTC; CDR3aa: CASSQLRDYQETQYF
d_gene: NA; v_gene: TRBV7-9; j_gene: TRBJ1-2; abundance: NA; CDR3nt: TGTGCCGGCAGCCCAATAAATCAGGGAAACTATGGCTACACCTTC; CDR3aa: CAGSPINQGNYGYTF
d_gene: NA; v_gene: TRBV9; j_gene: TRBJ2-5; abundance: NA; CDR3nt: TGTGCCAGCAGCGTAGGAGAGAGTTTTCAAGAGACCCAGTACTTC; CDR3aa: CASSVGESFQETQYF
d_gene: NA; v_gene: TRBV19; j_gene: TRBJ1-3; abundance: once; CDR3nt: TGTGCCAGTACCTCCCTCACAGGACCTGGAAACACCATATATTTT; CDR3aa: CASTSLTGPGNTIYF
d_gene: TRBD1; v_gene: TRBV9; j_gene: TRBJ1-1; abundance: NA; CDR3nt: TGTGCCAGCAGCGCAGGCCCGGGGACAGGGGGTTTAAACACTGAAGCTTTCTTT; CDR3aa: CASSAGPGTGGLNTEAFF
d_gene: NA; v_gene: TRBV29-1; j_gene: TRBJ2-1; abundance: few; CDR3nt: TGCAGCGTTCCTAGCCTTACCTACAATGAGCAGTTCTTC; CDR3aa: CSVPSLTYNEQFF
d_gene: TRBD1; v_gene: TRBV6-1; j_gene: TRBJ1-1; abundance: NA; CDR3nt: TGTGCCAGCAGCCCGGAGGGGGCCACTGAAGCTTTCTTT; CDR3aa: CASSPEGATEAFF
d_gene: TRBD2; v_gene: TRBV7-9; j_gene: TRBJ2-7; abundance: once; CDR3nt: TGTGCCAGCAGCTTAGAGGCTAGCGGATCCTACGAGCAGTACTTC; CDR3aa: CASSLEASGSYEQYF
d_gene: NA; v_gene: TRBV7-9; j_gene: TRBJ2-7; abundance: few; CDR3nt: TGTGCCAGCAGCGACGGAGGGAACTACGAGCAGTACTTC; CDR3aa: CASSDGGNYEQYF
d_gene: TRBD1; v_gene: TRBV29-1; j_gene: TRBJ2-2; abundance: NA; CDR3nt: TGCAGCGGCGTCGACAGGGGGCGCACCGGGGAGCTGTTTTTT; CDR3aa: CSGVDRGRTGELFF